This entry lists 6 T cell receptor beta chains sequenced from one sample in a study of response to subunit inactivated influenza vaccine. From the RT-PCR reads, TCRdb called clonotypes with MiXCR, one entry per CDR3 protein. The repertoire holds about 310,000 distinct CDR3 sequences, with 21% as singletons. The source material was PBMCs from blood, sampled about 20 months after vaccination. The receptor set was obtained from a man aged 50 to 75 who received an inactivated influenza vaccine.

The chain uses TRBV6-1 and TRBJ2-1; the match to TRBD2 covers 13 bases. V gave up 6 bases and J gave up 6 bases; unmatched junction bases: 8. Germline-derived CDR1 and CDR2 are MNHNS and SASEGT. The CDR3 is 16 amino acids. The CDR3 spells CASSETSGRASNEQFF. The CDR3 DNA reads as TGTGCCAGCAGCGAAACTAGCGGGAGGGCTTCCAATGAGCAGTTCTTC.

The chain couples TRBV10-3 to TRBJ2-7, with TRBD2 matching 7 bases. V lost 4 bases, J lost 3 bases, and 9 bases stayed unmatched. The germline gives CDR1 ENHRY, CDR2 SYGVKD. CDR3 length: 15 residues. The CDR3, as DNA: TGTGCCATCAGTGGCGAAGGGACTACCCTCTACGAGCAGTACTTC. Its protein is CAISGEGTTLYEQYF.

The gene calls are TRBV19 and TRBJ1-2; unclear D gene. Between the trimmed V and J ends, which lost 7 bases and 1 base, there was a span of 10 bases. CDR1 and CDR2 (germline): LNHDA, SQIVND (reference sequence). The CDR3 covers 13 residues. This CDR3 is CASTPSFNYGYTF. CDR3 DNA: TGTGCCAGTACGCCGTCGTTTAACTATGGCTACACCTTC.

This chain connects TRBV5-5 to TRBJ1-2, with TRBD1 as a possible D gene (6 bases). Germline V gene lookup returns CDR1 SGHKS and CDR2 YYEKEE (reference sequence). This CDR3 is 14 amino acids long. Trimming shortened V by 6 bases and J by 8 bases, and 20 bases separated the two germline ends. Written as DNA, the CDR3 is TGTGCCAGCACCCCCTACCCGGGGGCGCGAGGCTACACCTTC. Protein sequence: CASTPYPGARGYTF.

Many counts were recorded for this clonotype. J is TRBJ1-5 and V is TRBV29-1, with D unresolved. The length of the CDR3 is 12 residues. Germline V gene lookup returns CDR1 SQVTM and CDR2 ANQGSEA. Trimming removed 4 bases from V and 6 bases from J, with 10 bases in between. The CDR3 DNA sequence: TGCAGCGTTGGGGTTTTCGGTCAGCCCCAGCATTTT. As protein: CSVGVFGQPQHF.

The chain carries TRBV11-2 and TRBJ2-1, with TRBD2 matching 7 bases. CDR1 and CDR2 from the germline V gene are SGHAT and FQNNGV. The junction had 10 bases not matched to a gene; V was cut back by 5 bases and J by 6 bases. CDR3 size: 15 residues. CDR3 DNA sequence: TGTGCCAGCAGCCGCGCGGGAGTACTCCTCAATGAGCAGTTCTTC. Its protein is CASSRAGVLLNEQFF.